The clone carrying this T cell receptor (beta chain) showed up just a few times. Next came a second PCR, run for roughly 6 to 11 cycles, which used a sample-barcoded 5' primer along with a J-beta primer mix. Via MiXCR, TCRdb re-called the 5' RACE reads, giving one row per CDR3 protein. The data show approximately 760,000 distinct CDR3 sequences, with around 25% seen just once and under 10% held by the top ten. These data are taken from a study of blood T cells in healthy people across ages. At least 5.5 micrograms of total RNA were extracted per sample. The same data also contributed to another study, on T cells of mothers and their children. According to that study: Over 9.5 million TCR beta CDR3 reads were obtained from each mother, and some 3.2 million from each child.

This TCR was recovered from a boy aged 5-17 years in good health. The sample consisted of blood.

The CDR3 DNA sequence: TGTGCCAGCAGTGTTACAGGTCCTTATAGCAATCAGCCCCAGCATTTT. Amino acids: CASSVTGPYSNQPQHF. The chain links TRBV6-1 to TRBJ1-5; a weak D match, TRBD1 (5 bases). Looked up from germline, CDR1 is MNHNS and CDR2 is SASEGT. Trimming removed 4 bases at V and 0 bases at J, with 13 bases between. The CDR3 has 16 amino acids.